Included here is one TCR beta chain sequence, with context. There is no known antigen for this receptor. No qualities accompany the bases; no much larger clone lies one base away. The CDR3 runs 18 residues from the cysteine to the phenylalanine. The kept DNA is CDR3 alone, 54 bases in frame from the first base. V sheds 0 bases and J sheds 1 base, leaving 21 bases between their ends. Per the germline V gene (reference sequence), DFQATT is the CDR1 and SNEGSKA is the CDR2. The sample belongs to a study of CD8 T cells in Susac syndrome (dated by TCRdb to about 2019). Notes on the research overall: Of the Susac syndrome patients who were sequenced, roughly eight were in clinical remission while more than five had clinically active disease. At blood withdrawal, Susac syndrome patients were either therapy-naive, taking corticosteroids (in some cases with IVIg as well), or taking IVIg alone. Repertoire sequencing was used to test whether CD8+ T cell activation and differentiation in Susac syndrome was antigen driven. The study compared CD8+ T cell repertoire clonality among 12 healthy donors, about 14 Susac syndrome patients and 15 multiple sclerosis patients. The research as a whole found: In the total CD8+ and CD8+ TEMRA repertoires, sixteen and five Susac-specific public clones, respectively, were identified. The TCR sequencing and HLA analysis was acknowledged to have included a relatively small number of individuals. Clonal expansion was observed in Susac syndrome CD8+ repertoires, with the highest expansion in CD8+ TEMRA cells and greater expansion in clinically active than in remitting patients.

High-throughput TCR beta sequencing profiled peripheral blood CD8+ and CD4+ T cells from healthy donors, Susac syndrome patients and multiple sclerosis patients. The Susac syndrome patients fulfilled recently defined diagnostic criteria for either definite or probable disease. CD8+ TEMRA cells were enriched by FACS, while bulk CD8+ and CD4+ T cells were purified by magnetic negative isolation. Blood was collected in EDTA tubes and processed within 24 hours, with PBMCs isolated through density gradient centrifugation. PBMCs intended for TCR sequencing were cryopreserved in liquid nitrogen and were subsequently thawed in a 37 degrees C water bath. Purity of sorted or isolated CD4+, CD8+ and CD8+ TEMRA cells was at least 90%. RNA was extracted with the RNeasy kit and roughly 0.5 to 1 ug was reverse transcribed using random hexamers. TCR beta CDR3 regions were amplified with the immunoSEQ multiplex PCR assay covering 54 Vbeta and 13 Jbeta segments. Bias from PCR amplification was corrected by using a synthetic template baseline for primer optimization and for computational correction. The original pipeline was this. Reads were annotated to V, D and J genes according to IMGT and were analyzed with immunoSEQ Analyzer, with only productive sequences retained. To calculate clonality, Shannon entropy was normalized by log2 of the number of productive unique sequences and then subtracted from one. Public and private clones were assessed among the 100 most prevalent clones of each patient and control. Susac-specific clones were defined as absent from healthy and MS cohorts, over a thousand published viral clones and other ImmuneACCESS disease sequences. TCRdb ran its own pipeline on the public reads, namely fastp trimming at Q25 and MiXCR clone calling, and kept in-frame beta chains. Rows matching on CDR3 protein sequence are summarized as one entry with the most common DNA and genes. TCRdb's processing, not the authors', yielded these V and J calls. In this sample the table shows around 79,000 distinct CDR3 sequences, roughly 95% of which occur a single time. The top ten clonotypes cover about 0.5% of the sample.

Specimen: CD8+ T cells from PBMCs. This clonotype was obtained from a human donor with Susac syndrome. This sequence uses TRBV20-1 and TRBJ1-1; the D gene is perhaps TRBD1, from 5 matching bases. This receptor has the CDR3 CSARDAARRGNANTEAFF. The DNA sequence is TGCAGTGCTAGAGATGCGGCCCGGCGGGGGAATGCGAACACTGAAGCTTTCTTT.